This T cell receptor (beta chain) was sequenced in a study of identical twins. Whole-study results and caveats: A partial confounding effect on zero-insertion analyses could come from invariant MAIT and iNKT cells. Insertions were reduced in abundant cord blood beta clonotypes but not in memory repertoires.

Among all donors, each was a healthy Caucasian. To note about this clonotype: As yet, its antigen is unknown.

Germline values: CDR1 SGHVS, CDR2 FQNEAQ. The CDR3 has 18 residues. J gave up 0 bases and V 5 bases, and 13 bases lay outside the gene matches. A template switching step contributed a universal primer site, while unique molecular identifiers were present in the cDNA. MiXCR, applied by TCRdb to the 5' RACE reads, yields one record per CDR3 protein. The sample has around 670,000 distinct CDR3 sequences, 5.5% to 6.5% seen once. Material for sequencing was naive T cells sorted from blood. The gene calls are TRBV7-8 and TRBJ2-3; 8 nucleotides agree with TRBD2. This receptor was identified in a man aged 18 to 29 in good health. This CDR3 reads CASSPTSGAGISTDTQYF. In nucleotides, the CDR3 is TGTGCCAGCAGCCCTACTAGCGGAGCTGGAATTAGCACAGATACGCAGTATTTT.